This T cell receptor (beta chain) is drawn from a study of blood T cell repertoires in COVID-19. Per germline, CDR1 SGHNT and CDR2 YYREEE (reference sequence). The V end lost 0 bases, the J end lost 8 bases, and 20 bases lay between the germline ends. The CDR3 totals 16 residues. Profiling relied on immunoSEQ multiplex PCR, and the TCRdb table lists in-frame clones only, not all of them. The sample contains some 80,000 clones, around 77% of which appear only once. The V gene is TRBV5-4, the J gene TRBJ1-2; D ambiguous. Sequencing was performed on peripheral blood. This receptor was taken from a human donor in a cohort sampled during active COVID-19. Written as DNA, the CDR3 is TGTGCCAGCAGCTTGGCCCTTTTGGACTTTGACGAGGGCTACACCTTC. Translating gives CASSLALLDFDEGYTF.